The sample holds many counts of the clone carrying this TCR beta chain. This sample is part of a study of regulatory T cells in long-lasting Graves disease. iRepertoire HTBI primers and Arm-PCR of CDR3 regions built TCR beta libraries. In the original processing: Identification yielded some 60 TRBV and 14 TRBJ segments across samples. MiXCR, run by TCRdb on the multiplex PCR reads, gives a single entry per CDR3 protein. The V and J calls here are based on TCRdb, not the publication. The sample lists 250,000 or so distinct CDR3 sequences; more than 15% were seen once. The CDR3 is made up of 17 amino acids. V dropped 6 bases and J dropped 2 bases, with 23 bases sitting between them. Time point of the sample: newly diagnosed GD, antithyroid drugs for less than 3 months. There was RNA extracted from PBMCs, and the TCR library was made from it. It was by American Thyroid Association guidelines that Graves' disease was diagnosed.

The same sample was also used in a study of T cells in Graves' hyperthyroidism and ophthalmopathy. That study adds: In patients aged 18 to 65, hyperthyroidism was newly diagnosed, with duration under 2 months. Diagnosis relied on clinical symptoms, serum thyroxine and TRAb, thyroid ultrasound and orbital computed tomography.

The sample here was peripheral blood mononuclear cells (PBMCs), taken at new diagnosis, from a patient treated with antithyroid drugs. The TCR comes from a woman aged 25 to 39 with Graves disease. V is TRBV12-3 or TRBV12-4 and J is TRBJ2-7, with D tentatively TRBD1 or TRBD2 (5 bases each). CDR3 in DNA: TGTGCCAGCAGGACGGGGCTTAATATCGGGTATCCCTACGAGCAGTACTTC. This gives the protein CASRTGLNIGYPYEQYF.